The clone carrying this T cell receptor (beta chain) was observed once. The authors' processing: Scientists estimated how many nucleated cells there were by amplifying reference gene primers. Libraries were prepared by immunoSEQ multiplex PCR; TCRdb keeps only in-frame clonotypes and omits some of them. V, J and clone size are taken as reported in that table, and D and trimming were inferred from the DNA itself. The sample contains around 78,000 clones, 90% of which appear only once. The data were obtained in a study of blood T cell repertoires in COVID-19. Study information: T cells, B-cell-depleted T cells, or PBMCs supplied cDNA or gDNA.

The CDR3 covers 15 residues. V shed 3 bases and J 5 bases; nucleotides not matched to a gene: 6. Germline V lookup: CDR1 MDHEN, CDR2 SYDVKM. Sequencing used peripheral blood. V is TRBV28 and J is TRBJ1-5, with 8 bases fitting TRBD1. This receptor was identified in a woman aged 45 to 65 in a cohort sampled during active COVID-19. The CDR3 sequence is CASSLSGGGDQPQHF. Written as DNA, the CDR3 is TGTGCCAGCAGTTTGTCAGGGGGCGGGGATCAGCCCCAGCATTTT.